This TCR beta chain was sequenced for a study of blood T cell repertoires in COVID-19. Using immunoSEQ multiplex PCR, the repertoire was profiled, and TCRdb retains in-frame clones only, with some absent. The sample lists some 390,000 clones, 80% to 90% occurring once. In germline, CDR1 is LGHNT, CDR2 FRNRAP. The CDR3 totals 12 residues. Trimming removed 2 bases at V and 9 bases at J, with 11 bases between. The clonotype originates from a young man who had recovered from COVID-19. This rearrangement joins TRBV12-5 to TRBJ2-7; tentatively, D is TRBD1 (6 bases). The material sequenced was PBMCs or T cells enriched from blood (not recorded which). CDR3: CASGLKQGRQYF. The DNA of the CDR3 is TGTGCTAGTGGTTTGAAACAGGGCCGGCAGTACTTC.